A single T cell receptor (beta chain) is shown here with its context. Using immunoSEQ multiplex PCR, the repertoire was profiled, and TCRdb retains in-frame clones only, with some absent. The sample contains roughly 76,000 clones, about 93% of which appear only once. V was shortened by 2 bases and J by 3 bases, with 8 bases between the two germline ends. This CDR3 has 15 residues. Germline lookup yields CDR1 SEHNR and CDR2 FQNEAQ (reference sequence). The data were obtained in a study of control samples from healthy donors and cancer patients. The V gene is TRBV7-9, the J gene TRBJ2-6; possible D gene TRBD1, 5 bases. The sample comprised blood. This TCR derives from a woman between 40 and 55 years old in good health. The CDR3: CASSLQGGGANVLTF. The CDR3 DNA follows: TGTGCCAGCAGCTTACAGGGCGGTGGGGCCAACGTCCTGACTTTC.